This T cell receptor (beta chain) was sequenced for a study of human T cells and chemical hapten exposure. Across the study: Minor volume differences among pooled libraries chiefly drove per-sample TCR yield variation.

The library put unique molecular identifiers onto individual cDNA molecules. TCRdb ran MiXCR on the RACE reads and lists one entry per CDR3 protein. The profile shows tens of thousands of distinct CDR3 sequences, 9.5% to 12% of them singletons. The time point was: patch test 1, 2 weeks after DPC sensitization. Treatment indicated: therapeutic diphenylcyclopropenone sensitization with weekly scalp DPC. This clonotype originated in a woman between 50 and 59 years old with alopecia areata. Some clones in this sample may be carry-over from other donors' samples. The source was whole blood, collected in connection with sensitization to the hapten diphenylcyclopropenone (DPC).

The chain's CDR3 is CASSPGHATNEKLFF. As DNA, the CDR3 is TGCGCCAGCAGCCCCGGACACGCAACTAATGAAAAACTGTTTTTT. The chain carries TRBV5-1 and TRBJ1-4; a weak D match, TRBD1 (5 bases). The V gene lost 4 bases and the J gene lost 0 bases, with 10 bases spanning the gap. The germline V gene encodes CDR1 SGHRS and CDR2 YFSETQ. The CDR3 is 15 amino acids.